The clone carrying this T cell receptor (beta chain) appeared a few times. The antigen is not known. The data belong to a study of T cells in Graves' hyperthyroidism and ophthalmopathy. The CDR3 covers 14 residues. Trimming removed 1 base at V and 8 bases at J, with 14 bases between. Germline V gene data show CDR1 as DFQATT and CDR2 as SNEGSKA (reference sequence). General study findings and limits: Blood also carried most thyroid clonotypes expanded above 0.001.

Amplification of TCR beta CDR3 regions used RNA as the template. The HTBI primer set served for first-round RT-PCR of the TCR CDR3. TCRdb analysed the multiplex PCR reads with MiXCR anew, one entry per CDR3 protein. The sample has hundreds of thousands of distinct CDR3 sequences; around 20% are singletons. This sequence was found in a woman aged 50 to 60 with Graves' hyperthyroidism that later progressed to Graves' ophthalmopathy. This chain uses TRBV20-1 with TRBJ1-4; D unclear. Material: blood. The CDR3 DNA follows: TGCAGTGCTAGAGGATCTAAGACGAGGGAAAAACTGTTTTTT. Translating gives CSARGSKTREKLFF.